Shown below are 25 T cell receptor beta chains from a single sample sequenced in a study of blood T cell repertoires in COVID-19. Measured with immunoSEQ multiplex PCR; TCRdb has only the in-frame clones, and not every one. The repertoire holds a few hundred thousand clones, roughly 88% seen once, with 0.65% to 0.95% in the top ten. Sequencing used peripheral blood. These receptor sequences come from a woman aged 25 to 45 with acute or convalescent COVID-19.

This sequence joins TRBV5-4 and TRBJ2-7, with 10 bases fitting TRBD2. CDR1 is SGHNT, CDR2 YYREEE, per germline (reference sequence). The CDR3 has 15 amino acids. The ends lost 4 bases at V and 3 bases at J; junction bases unmatched: 7. The CDR3 here is CASSVRSSGSYEQYF. DNA of the CDR3: TGTGCCAGCAGCGTTAGATCTAGCGGGAGCTACGAGCAGTACTTC.

This chain connects TRBV29-1 to TRBJ1-5, with 7 bases aligning to TRBD1. Germline V gene lookup returns CDR1 SQVTM and CDR2 ANQGSEA. The CDR3 has 14 residues. Losses at the gene ends were 4 bases for V and 3 bases for J; bases not matched to a gene: 6. The CDR3 DNA follows: TGCAGCGTTGTATGGCAGGGGGTCAATCAGCCCCAGCATTTT. This translates into CSVVWQGVNQPQHF.

The chain is built from TRBV19 and TRBJ2-1, with TRBD2 identical over 7 bases. Germline values: CDR1 LNHDA, CDR2 SQIVND (reference sequence). The CDR3 has 16 residues. V lost 1 base to trimming and J lost 6 bases; unmatched junction nucleotides: 9. DNA for the CDR3: TGTGCCAGTAGTATAGGCTGGGCGGGAGTACCCAATGAGCAGTTCTTC. Translated, it gives CASSIGWAGVPNEQFF.

J is TRBJ2-7 and V is TRBV4-3; 7 positions match TRBD1. Trimming cost V 2 bases and J 3 bases; bases outside gene matches: 7. The CDR3 runs 15 residues. CDR1 is LGHNA and CDR2 is YSLEER in the germline V gene. CDR3 protein: CASSQHRDSGYEQYF. CDR3 DNA: TGCGCCAGCAGCCAACACCGGGACAGCGGCTACGAGCAGTACTTC.

The CDR3 loop is CAWSLQGATEAFF. Written as DNA, the CDR3 is TGTGCCTGGAGTCTCCAGGGGGCGACTGAAGCTTTCTTT. The chain combines TRBV30 with TRBJ1-1; 8 bases match TRBD1. Germline-derived CDR1 and CDR2 are GTSNPN and SVGIG (reference sequence). The CDR3 has 13 residues. J gave up 5 bases and V 2 bases, and 4 bases lay outside the gene matches.

This chain joins TRBV11-3 and TRBJ2-1; possibly TRBD1 for D (5 bases). Germline V lookup: CDR1 SGHNT, CDR2 YENEEA. V was pared by 3 bases and J by 7 bases, with 13 bases between. The CDR3 is 14 residues long. For the CDR3, the DNA is TGTGCCAGCAGCTTTGGGCAGGGCAGGAATGAGCAGTTCTTC. Its protein is CASSFGQGRNEQFF.

The gene calls are TRBV18 and TRBJ1-2; 9 nucleotides match TRBD1. The CDR3 runs to 16 residues. Germline CDR1 and CDR2: KGHSH and LQKENI. The trim removed 0 bases at V and 8 bases at J, leaving 10 bases unmatched. CDR3 in amino acids: CASSPPRTGVWRGYTF. Here the CDR3 DNA reads TGTGCCAGCTCACCACCCCGGACAGGGGTATGGCGGGGCTACACCTTC.

The J gene is TRBJ2-2, the V gene TRBV7-2; 10 bases align to TRBD2. This CDR3 region has 19 residues. V dropped 2 bases and J dropped 5; count of bases not matched to a gene: 14. Per the germline V gene, CDR1 is SGHTA and CDR2 is FQGNSA. The CDR3 sequence: CASSLPPSGRASRTGELFF. The CDR3 DNA follows: TGTGCCAGCAGCTTACCCCCCAGCGGGAGGGCCAGTCGGACCGGGGAGCTGTTTTTT.

V and J are TRBV4-3 and TRBJ1-2, with D uncertain. V lost 5 bases, J lost 2 bases, and 12 bases lay in between. The CDR3 consists of 14 residues. Looked up from germline, CDR1 is LGHNA and CDR2 is YSLEER. CDR3 bases: TGCGCCAGCAGCAACATTCAATCAAACTATGGCTACACCTTC. This translates into CASSNIQSNYGYTF.

The gene calls are TRBV23-1 and TRBJ2-5; possible D gene TRBD2, 6 bases. TRBV23-1 is identified as an open reading frame with a role that is uncertain. V lost 0 bases and J 7 bases, leaving 18 bases between the germline ends. This CDR3 contains 16 residues. CDR3 in amino acids: CASSQSTGANRGTQYF. The CDR3 DNA follows: TGCGCCAGCAGTCAATCAACGGGAGCCAACCGGGGGACCCAGTACTTC.

The chain couples TRBV12-5 to TRBJ2-2; D is ambiguous. V lost 1 base and J 2 bases, leaving 5 bases between the germline ends. The CDR3 contains 14 residues. Germline V CDR1 and CDR2: LGHNT, FRNRAP. The CDR3 DNA is TGTGCTAGTGGTTTGGACAGAAACACCGGGGAGCTGTTTTTT. Translated: CASGLDRNTGELFF.

V is TRBV5-6 and J is TRBJ1-6, with a tentative D call TRBD1 (5 bases). The ends were cut back, 3 bases at V and 9 bases at J, with 7 bases in the middle. Germline CDR1 is SGHDT and CDR2 is YYEEEE. The CDR3 is 12 amino acids. CDR3 nucleotides: TGTGCCAGCAGCTCCAGGGTTTCACCCCTCCACTTT. Encoded protein: CASSSRVSPLHF.

This chain joins TRBV10-3 and TRBJ2-7, with a possible D match to TRBD1 (6 bases). CDR1 ENHRY and CDR2 SYGVKD come from the germline V gene. Trimming pared 3 bases from V and 2 bases from J, leaving 11 bases between. The CDR3 is 14 residues long. CDR3 residues: CAISDGTNTYEQYF. The CDR3 nucleotides read TGTGCCATCAGTGACGGGACAAATACCTACGAGCAGTACTTC.

This chain joins TRBV25-1 and TRBJ2-7; 9 bases agree with TRBD1. This CDR3 region has 14 residues. CDR1 MGHDK and CDR2 SYGVNS come from the germline V gene. The trim removed 8 bases at V and 3 bases at J, leaving 8 bases unmatched. For the CDR3, the DNA is TGTGCCAGCTCCGACAGGGGGATAATCTACGAGCAGTACTTC. Protein sequence: CASSDRGIIYEQYF.

This clone came up a few times. The chain has TRBV12-3 or TRBV12-4 and TRBJ2-7, with D uncertain. The ends were cut back, 2 bases at V and 2 bases at J, with 4 bases in the middle. CDR3 size: 12 residues. In DNA, the CDR3 is TGTGCCAGCAGTTTACTTACCTACGAGCAGTACTTC. Translated: CASSLLTYEQYF.

The chain recombines TRBV6-5 with TRBJ1-5, with 10 bases fitting TRBD1. Trimming cost V 4 bases and J 3 bases; bases outside gene matches: 3. This CDR3 region has 15 residues. CDR1 and CDR2 from the germline V gene are MNHEY and SVGAGI. This CDR3 is CASSSGTGVNQPQHF. The CDR3 DNA reads as TGTGCCAGCAGTTCCGGGACAGGGGTCAATCAGCCCCAGCATTTT.

The chain uses TRBV30 and TRBJ2-5, with D perhaps TRBD2 (6 bases). Trimming shortened V by 0 bases and J by 9 bases, and 17 bases separated the two germline ends. Germline V gene lookup returns CDR1 GTSNPN and CDR2 SVGIG (reference sequence). The CDR3 totals 14 residues. The CDR3 loop is CAWSVHAYGEAQYF. The CDR3 DNA reads TGTGCCTGGAGTGTACATGCATATGGGGAGGCCCAGTACTTC.

The J gene is TRBJ2-7, the V gene TRBV19; 12 bases are a match to TRBD2. CDR3 length: 15 amino acids. Germline CDR1 LNHDA, CDR2 SQIVND (reference sequence). Losses at the gene ends were 4 bases for V and 2 bases for J; bases not matched to a gene: 3. The CDR3 DNA reads as TGTGCCAGTAGTAAGACTAGCGGGAGCCCCTACGAGCAGTACTTC. Protein product: CASSKTSGSPYEQYF.

The chain uses TRBV12-3 or TRBV12-4 and TRBJ1-3; tentative D call: TRBD1 (5 bases). This CDR3 region has 13 residues. V was cut by 1 base and J by 9 bases, with 10 bases left in between. CDR3 nucleotides: TGTGCCAGCAGTTTAGGGGGTGGGGCCACCATATATTTT. Its protein product is CASSLGGGATIYF.

This clone appeared once. V and J are TRBV4-3 and TRBJ1-1, with 7 bases matching TRBD1. Looked up from germline, CDR1 is LGHNA and CDR2 is YSLEER. The J segment lost 1 base and the V segment lost 4 bases, leaving 3 bases of the junction unmatched. There are 14 residues in the CDR3. CDR3: CASSPDRENTEAFF. The CDR3 DNA sequence: TGCGCCAGCAGCCCTGACAGGGAGAACACTGAAGCTTTCTTT.

V and J are TRBV9 and TRBJ2-5; D may be TRBD2 (6 bases). Trimming pared 0 bases from V and 5 bases from J, leaving 14 bases between. From germline, CDR1 is SGDLS and CDR2 YYNGEE. CDR3 length equals 15 residues. Here the CDR3 reads CASSVGGIGSETQYF. In DNA form, the CDR3 reads TGTGCCAGCAGCGTAGGCGGGATAGGGTCGGAGACCCAGTACTTC.

The rearrangement uses TRBV5-4 and TRBJ1-3, with D possibly TRBD1 on 5 matching bases. The germline CDR1 and CDR2 sequences are SGHNT and YYREEE (reference sequence). This CDR3 contains 15 residues. Trimming took 0 bases from V and 4 from J, leaving 11 bases between them. As DNA, the CDR3 is TGTGCCAGCAGCTTGGCAGGGATAGCCGGAAACACCATATATTTT. This sequence encodes CASSLAGIAGNTIYF.

This clone was found once. The CDR3 protein is CASAAGNTDTQYF. The DNA of the CDR3 is TGTGCCAGCGCCGCGGGGAACACAGATACGCAGTATTTT. V and J are TRBV27 and TRBJ2-3; D may be TRBD2 (6 bases). Germline values: CDR1 MNHEY, CDR2 SMNVEV (reference sequence). The CDR3 is 13 amino acids. V dropped 8 bases and J dropped 2 bases, with 11 bases sitting between them.

The chain joins TRBV7-3 to TRBJ2-1, with 12 bases identical to TRBD2. This CDR3 spans 15 amino acids. J was trimmed by 7 bases and V by 3 bases; bases with no gene match: 4. The V gene's germline CDR1 is SGHTA and CDR2 FQGTGA. The CDR3 reads CASSFRLAGANEQFF. Written as DNA, the CDR3 is TGTGCCAGCAGCTTCAGACTAGCGGGAGCAAATGAGCAGTTCTTC. Drawing the rest from reference TRBV7-3 and TRBJ2-1, the complete variable domain is GAGVSQTPSNKVTEKGKYVELRCDPISGHTALYWYRQSLGQGPEFLIYFQGTGAADDSGLPNDRFFAVRPEGSVSTLKIQRTERGDSAVYLCASSFRLAGANEQFFGPGTRLTVL.

V is TRBV6-2 or TRBV6-3 and J is TRBJ2-1; D is perhaps TRBD2 (6 bases). Trimming removed 2 bases at V and 5 bases at J, with 10 bases between. Germline V lookup: CDR1 MNHEY, CDR2 SVGEGT. The CDR3 totals 14 residues. As DNA, the CDR3 is TGTGCCAGCAGTTACGGGCGGGAACACAATGAGCAGTTCTTC. Residues: CASSYGREHNEQFF.